These T cell receptor beta chains were read from a single sample in a study of blood T cell repertoires in COVID-19. Profiled with immunoSEQ multiplex PCR; TCRdb holds only in-frame clones, not every one. This sample has fewer than 500,000 clones, with 70% to 90% found just once. Material: peripheral blood. Receptors originate from a man between 18 and 35 years old with COVID-19, enrolled during active disease. The CDR3 runs from the conserved cysteine through the conserved F or W. Each record gives: D gene, J gene, V gene, clone size, CDR3 DNA, CDR3 protein. A D gene is named only where the DNA matches it firmly. Expanded clones get a size class; other rows say once, few or many, or leave the size out.

D gene: -; J gene: TRBJ1-2; V gene: TRBV11-2; clone size: -; CDR3 DNA: TGTGCCAGCAGCTTAGGGCTTGGAGGTCACTATGGCTACACCTTC; CDR3 protein: CASSLGLGGHYGYTF
D gene: -; J gene: TRBJ2-7; V gene: TRBV5-6; clone size: -; CDR3 DNA: TGTGCCAGCAGCTCGGGCCTCCGGGAAGAGCAGTACTTC; CDR3 protein: CASSSGLREEQYF
D gene: -; J gene: TRBJ2-3; V gene: TRBV12-3/TRBV12-4; clone size: -; CDR3 DNA: TGTGCCAGCAGCCCCAGAGGAGATACGCAGTATTTT; CDR3 protein: CASSPRGDTQYF
D gene: TRBD1; J gene: TRBJ1-2; V gene: TRBV5-1; clone size: once; CDR3 DNA: TGCGCCAGCAGCTGGACAGGGGTTAACTATGGCTACACCTTC; CDR3 protein: CASSWTGVNYGYTF
D gene: -; J gene: TRBJ2-7; V gene: TRBV30; clone size: once; CDR3 DNA: TGTGCCTGGAGCCCCGGGGGGCTCCACGAGCAGTACTTC; CDR3 protein: CAWSPGGLHEQYF
D gene: -; J gene: TRBJ1-1; V gene: TRBV12-3/TRBV12-4; clone size: -; CDR3 DNA: TGTGCCAGCAGTTTTGGGGGGGATACTGAAGCTTTCTTT; CDR3 protein: CASSFGGDTEAFF
D gene: TRBD2; J gene: TRBJ2-5; V gene: TRBV3-1/TRBV3-2; clone size: -; CDR3 DNA: TGTGCCAGCAGCCAAGATCGTTGGCTAGCGGGGGCCGACCAAGAGACCCAGTACTTC; CDR3 protein: CASSQDRWLAGADQETQYF
D gene: -; J gene: TRBJ1-6; V gene: TRBV7-9; clone size: -; CDR3 DNA: TGTGCCAGCAGCTTGGGGCAGGGATTGAATTCACCCCTCCACTTT; CDR3 protein: CASSLGQGLNSPLHF
D gene: -; J gene: TRBJ2-1; V gene: TRBV10-2; clone size: -; CDR3 DNA: TGCGCCAGCAGTGAGTCGGCCCGGCCGTCGGGTGAGCAGTTCTTC; CDR3 protein: CASSESARPSGEQFF
D gene: TRBD1; J gene: TRBJ2-4; V gene: TRBV6-5; clone size: -; CDR3 DNA: TGTGCCAGCAGGGGGACAGCTGGGAACATTCAGTACTTC; CDR3 protein: CASRGTAGNIQYF
D gene: -; J gene: TRBJ1-6; V gene: TRBV27; clone size: -; CDR3 DNA: TGTGCCAGCAGTTTACGCAGGGGCCTCGGAAGCTCCTATAATTCACCCCTCCACTTT; CDR3 protein: CASSLRRGLGSSYNSPLHF
D gene: TRBD2; J gene: TRBJ2-7; V gene: TRBV7-6; clone size: -; CDR3 DNA: TGTGCCAGCAGAATACAAGCGGGAGGGCCCTACGAGCAGTACTTC; CDR3 protein: CASRIQAGGPYEQYF
D gene: -; J gene: TRBJ2-4; V gene: TRBV27; clone size: -; CDR3 DNA: TGTGCCACCCTTAGCATTCAGTACTTC; CDR3 protein: CATLSIQYF
D gene: TRBD1; J gene: TRBJ2-7; V gene: TRBV12-5; clone size: once; CDR3 DNA: TGTGCTAGTGGAGGGACAGGGGTAGCCTACGAGCAGTACTTC; CDR3 protein: CASGGTGVAYEQYF
D gene: TRBD1; J gene: TRBJ2-4; V gene: TRBV7-8; clone size: -; CDR3 DNA: TGTGCCAGCAGCTCCGGGACAGAAAACATTCAGTACTTC; CDR3 protein: CASSSGTENIQYF
D gene: -; J gene: TRBJ2-1; V gene: TRBV7-9; clone size: -; CDR3 DNA: TGTGCCAGCAGCTCTCAACGACTAGTAGAGCAGTTCTTC; CDR3 protein: CASSSQRLVEQFF
D gene: TRBD2; J gene: TRBJ2-2; V gene: TRBV12-5; clone size: -; CDR3 DNA: TGTGCTAGTGGTTTGATTGTAGCGGGGGCCCCGAACACCGGGGAGCTGTTTTTT; CDR3 protein: CASGLIVAGAPNTGELFF
D gene: TRBD1; J gene: TRBJ1-1; V gene: TRBV4-1; clone size: -; CDR3 DNA: TGCGCCAGCAGGGGGACAGGGGGCCTGACTTTCTTT; CDR3 protein: CASRGTGGLTFF
D gene: TRBD1; J gene: TRBJ1-2; V gene: TRBV19; clone size: -; CDR3 DNA: TGTGCCAGTAGTATTGCAGAAACAGGGGGCTATGGCTACACCTTC; CDR3 protein: CASSIAETGGYGYTF
D gene: TRBD1; J gene: TRBJ2-5; V gene: TRBV11-3; clone size: once; CDR3 DNA: TGTGCCAGCAGTCCAGGGACAGCAGAGACCCAGTACTTC; CDR3 protein: CASSPGTAETQYF
D gene: TRBD1; J gene: TRBJ2-7; V gene: TRBV2; clone size: -; CDR3 DNA: TGTGCCAGCTCCACAGGGGCAACCTACGAGCAGTACTTC; CDR3 protein: CASSTGATYEQYF
D gene: TRBD1; J gene: TRBJ2-7; V gene: TRBV4-2; clone size: once; CDR3 DNA: TGTGCCAGCAGCCAGCTACAGGGGCCGAACTACGAGCAGTACTTC; CDR3 protein: CASSQLQGPNYEQYF
D gene: -; J gene: TRBJ1-5; V gene: TRBV2; clone size: -; CDR3 DNA: TGTGCCAGCAGTGAATCCCGCAGGGTTGGCCTCAATCAGCCCCAGCATTTT; CDR3 protein: CASSESRRVGLNQPQHF
D gene: -; J gene: TRBJ2-7; V gene: TRBV13; clone size: -; CDR3 DNA: TGTGCCAGCAGCTTAGGGGTGATACAGTACGAGCAGTACTTC; CDR3 protein: CASSLGVIQYEQYF
D gene: TRBD1; J gene: TRBJ1-2; V gene: TRBV5-1; clone size: -; CDR3 DNA: TGCGCCAGCAGGACTACCGACAGGGGCCCCTATGGCTACACCTTC; CDR3 protein: CASRTTDRGPYGYTF
D gene: TRBD2; J gene: TRBJ2-1; V gene: TRBV4-2; clone size: -; CDR3 DNA: TGTGCCAGCAGCCAAGCTCTCGTAGCGGGGGAGGCGTTCTTC; CDR3 protein: CASSQALVAGEAFF
D gene: TRBD1; J gene: TRBJ2-3; V gene: TRBV27; clone size: -; CDR3 DNA: TGTGCCAGCAGTCCCGGGACAGGGCTTAGGCATACGCAGTATTTT; CDR3 protein: CASSPGTGLRHTQYF
D gene: TRBD2; J gene: TRBJ2-1; V gene: TRBV6-4; clone size: -; CDR3 DNA: TGTGCCAGCAGTAGCGGGAGTTACAATGAGCAGTTCTTC; CDR3 protein: CASSSGSYNEQFF
D gene: -; J gene: TRBJ1-5; V gene: TRBV19; clone size: -; CDR3 DNA: TGTGCCAGTAGTATAGGAGGGGGAAGCAATCAGCCCCAGCATTTT; CDR3 protein: CASSIGGGSNQPQHF
D gene: -; J gene: TRBJ1-3; V gene: TRBV11-2; clone size: -; CDR3 DNA: TGTGCCAGCAGGAGAAGAGTCCCCTCTGGAAACACCATATATTTT; CDR3 protein: CASRRRVPSGNTIYF
D gene: -; J gene: TRBJ2-7; V gene: TRBV3-1/TRBV3-2; clone size: -; CDR3 DNA: TGTGCCAGCAGCCAGGGCGAATGGTACGAGCAGTACTTC; CDR3 protein: CASSQGEWYEQYF
D gene: TRBD1; J gene: TRBJ1-2; V gene: TRBV5-4; clone size: -; CDR3 DNA: TGTGCCAGCAGCTTGGCCCAGGGACAGCAGAACTATGGCTACACCTTC; CDR3 protein: CASSLAQGQQNYGYTF
D gene: -; J gene: TRBJ2-1; V gene: TRBV18; clone size: -; CDR3 DNA: TGTGCCAGCTCACCAACAGATTCCTACAATGAGCAGTTCTTC; CDR3 protein: CASSPTDSYNEQFF
D gene: -; J gene: TRBJ2-7; V gene: TRBV5-1; clone size: few; CDR3 DNA: TGCGCCAGCAGCTTGGGGGCCGATACCTACGAGCAGTACTTC; CDR3 protein: CASSLGADTYEQYF
D gene: TRBD2; J gene: TRBJ2-1; V gene: TRBV7-2; clone size: few; CDR3 DNA: TGTGCCAGCAGAACCGGGACTAGCTATAGAAATGAGCAGTTCTTC; CDR3 protein: CASRTGTSYRNEQFF
D gene: TRBD2; J gene: TRBJ2-1; V gene: TRBV13; clone size: -; CDR3 DNA: TGTGCCACCCCGGGGACTAGCGGGGGCCTCAGCTCCTACAATGAGCAGTTCTTC; CDR3 protein: CATPGTSGGLSSYNEQFF
D gene: -; J gene: TRBJ1-2; V gene: TRBV9; clone size: -; CDR3 DNA: TGTGCCAGCAGCCTCCCCAATTCGGGTTACGGCTACACCTTC; CDR3 protein: CASSLPNSGYGYTF
D gene: TRBD2; J gene: TRBJ2-5; V gene: TRBV27; clone size: -; CDR3 DNA: TGTGCCAGCAAGGGGCTCCCGGGCAAGCGGGGGACTCAAGAGACCCAGTACTTC; CDR3 protein: CASKGLPGKRGTQETQYF
D gene: -; J gene: TRBJ1-2; V gene: TRBV19; clone size: -; CDR3 DNA: TGTGCCAGTAGTGGCCGTTTAAGATCTAACTATGGCTACACCTTC; CDR3 protein: CASSGRLRSNYGYTF
D gene: TRBD2; J gene: TRBJ2-2; V gene: TRBV5-1; clone size: -; CDR3 DNA: TGCGCCAGCAGCACGGGACTAGCGGGGGGCACCGGGGAGCTGTTTTTT; CDR3 protein: CASSTGLAGGTGELFF
D gene: TRBD1; J gene: TRBJ1-2; V gene: TRBV6-1; clone size: -; CDR3 DNA: TGTGCCAGCAGCCGCCAGGACAGGGGAAGAAATGGCTACACCTTC; CDR3 protein: CASSRQDRGRNGYTF
D gene: TRBD1; J gene: TRBJ2-1; V gene: TRBV20-1; clone size: once; CDR3 DNA: TGCAGTGCTCTAACAGGGGGCAGGACGATCTTC; CDR3 protein: CSALTGGRTIF
D gene: -; J gene: TRBJ1-2; V gene: TRBV12-2; clone size: few; CDR3 DNA: TGTGCAAGTCGCTCCCCCCGGGAAGGAAGGGATTCACCTAACTATGGCTACACCTTC; CDR3 protein: CASRSPREGRDSPNYGYTF
D gene: TRBD1; J gene: TRBJ2-1; V gene: TRBV12-3/TRBV12-4; clone size: -; CDR3 DNA: TGTGCCAGCAGAGGACAGGGTAATGAGCAGTTCTTC; CDR3 protein: CASRGQGNEQFF
D gene: TRBD2; J gene: TRBJ2-3; V gene: TRBV4-1; clone size: once; CDR3 DNA: TGCGCCAGCAGCCGCACTAGCGGGGTTACTAGCACAGATACGCAGTATTTT; CDR3 protein: CASSRTSGVTSTDTQYF
D gene: -; J gene: TRBJ2-3; V gene: TRBV29-1; clone size: -; CDR3 DNA: TGCAGCGTTCGCCGGGGGACGGTCCTCACAGATACGCAGTATTTT; CDR3 protein: CSVRRGTVLTDTQYF
D gene: -; J gene: TRBJ2-7; V gene: TRBV1; clone size: -; CDR3 DNA: TGCACCAGCAGAGCGGGGGGGGAATACGAGCAGTACTTC; CDR3 protein: CTSRAGGEYEQYF
D gene: TRBD2; J gene: TRBJ2-7; V gene: TRBV3-1/TRBV3-2; clone size: few; CDR3 DNA: TGTGCCAGCAGCCAAGGTGGTCTAGCGGGAGTCGGCGAGCAGTACTTC; CDR3 protein: CASSQGGLAGVGEQYF
D gene: -; J gene: TRBJ1-6; V gene: TRBV30; clone size: -; CDR3 DNA: TGTGCCTGGAGTTCAACGGGGTTAAGGAATTCACCCCTCCACTTT; CDR3 protein: CAWSSTGLRNSPLHF
D gene: TRBD1; J gene: TRBJ2-7; V gene: TRBV30; clone size: -; CDR3 DNA: TGTGCCTGGAGTTGGGGGACAGGGGCGTCGTTCGAGCAGTACTTC; CDR3 protein: CAWSWGTGASFEQYF
D gene: -; J gene: TRBJ2-5; V gene: TRBV11-2; clone size: -; CDR3 DNA: TGTGCCAGCAGCTTAGGTCATCCCCCAGAGACCCAGTACTTC; CDR3 protein: CASSLGHPPETQYF
D gene: -; J gene: TRBJ1-1; V gene: TRBV2; clone size: -; CDR3 DNA: TGTGCCAGCAGCGTGGGGGGGCCGGGGAACACTGAAGCTTTCTTT; CDR3 protein: CASSVGGPGNTEAFF
D gene: TRBD1; J gene: TRBJ1-5; V gene: TRBV6-1; clone size: once; CDR3 DNA: TGTGCCAGCAGTGTTGACAGGGTAGTAAGCAATCAGCCCCAGCATTTT; CDR3 protein: CASSVDRVVSNQPQHF
D gene: -; J gene: TRBJ2-1; V gene: TRBV4-1; clone size: -; CDR3 DNA: TGCGCCAGCAGCCAATTAGACTATCAGCAGTTCTTC; CDR3 protein: CASSQLDYQQFF
D gene: TRBD2; J gene: TRBJ2-5; V gene: TRBV6-4; clone size: -; CDR3 DNA: TGTGCCAGCAGTGACAGGGAGGGGGAGACCCAGTACTTC; CDR3 protein: CASSDREGETQYF
D gene: -; J gene: TRBJ1-6; V gene: TRBV27; clone size: -; CDR3 DNA: TGTGCCAGCACCCTGGACTGGACCTATAATTCACCCCTCCACTTT; CDR3 protein: CASTLDWTYNSPLHF
D gene: -; J gene: TRBJ1-4; V gene: TRBV5-1; clone size: once; CDR3 DNA: TGCGCCAGCAGCTTGGATTCGAGGGCAACTAATGAAAAACTGTTTTTT; CDR3 protein: CASSLDSRATNEKLFF
D gene: -; J gene: TRBJ1-2; V gene: TRBV30; clone size: -; CDR3 DNA: TGTGCCTCAAGGGGCCCCACAGCTAACTATGGCTACACCTTC; CDR3 protein: CASRGPTANYGYTF
D gene: TRBD2; J gene: TRBJ2-1; V gene: TRBV6-7; clone size: once; CDR3 DNA: TGTGCTCGCAAACTAGCGGGAAGGTATCGCAGCGATGAGCAGTTCTTC; CDR3 protein: CARKLAGRYRSDEQFF
D gene: TRBD2; J gene: TRBJ2-1; V gene: TRBV24-1; clone size: -; CDR3 DNA: TGTGCCACCAGTGATTTGGAGACTAGCGGGAGCCATGAGCAGTTCTTC; CDR3 protein: CATSDLETSGSHEQFF